The 12 T cell receptor beta chains below come from one sample, sequenced in a study of CD8+ T cells in alopecia areata. Once RNA had been extracted, it was reverse transcribed into cDNA to act as the sequencing template. Data came from immunoSEQ multiplex PCR; TCRdb stores just in-frame clones and leaves some out. The sample contains about 200,000 clones, approximately 53% of which appear only once. Sequencing was done on a sample of CD8+ T cells sorted from blood. The receptors come from a human donor in good health.

The rearrangement links TRBV20-1 to TRBJ2-1; no firm D call. V lost 6 bases and J 14 bases, leaving 14 bases between the germline ends. The germline gives CDR1 DFQATT, CDR2 SNEGSKA (reference sequence). CDR3 length: 10 residues. The CDR3 region is CSALNSLEFF. CDR3 DNA: TGCAGTGCCCTGAACAGTTTAGAGTTCTTC.

This chain connects TRBV6-5 to TRBJ1-1; D uncertain. V was shortened by 9 bases and J by 6 bases, with 11 bases between the two germline ends. Germline V lookup: CDR1 MNHEY, CDR2 SVGAGI. The CDR3 totals 11 residues. This CDR3 reads CASQLGSEAFF. Written as DNA, the CDR3 is TGTGCCAGTCAATTGGGGTCTGAAGCTTTCTTT.

Here the CDR3 DNA reads TGTGCCAGCAGTCGACAGGGTCAGGATTCACCCCTCCACTTT. Residues: CASSRQGQDSPLHF. The J gene is TRBJ1-6, the V gene TRBV6-5, with TRBD1 matching 7 bases. The CDR3 is made up of 14 amino acids. CDR1 and CDR2 (germline): MNHEY, SVGAGI. Losses at the gene ends were 5 bases for V and 8 bases for J; bases not matched to a gene: 6.

The chain employs TRBV4-1 and TRBJ2-3; no firm D call. This CDR3 has 16 residues. V shed 0 bases and J shed 3 bases, with 13 bases lying between them. Germline CDR1 reads MGHRA; CDR2 reads YSYEKL. CDR3: CASSQEESELTDTQYF. CDR3 DNA sequence: TGCGCCAGCAGCCAAGAAGAGTCCGAGCTGACAGATACGCAGTATTTT.

The V gene is TRBV6-5, the J gene TRBJ1-2; perhaps TRBD1 as D (5 bases). V was pared by 6 bases and J by 8 bases, with 16 bases between. Germline values: CDR1 MNHEY, CDR2 SVGAGI. CDR3 size: 13 residues. The CDR3 DNA sequence: TGTGCCAGCAGCCCCTCGGGGGGGGACGGCTACACCTTC. This codes for CASSPSGGDGYTF.

This clone was found a few times. The chain carries TRBV23-1 and TRBJ1-1; 12 nucleotides line up with TRBD1. TRBV23-1 is treated as an ORF (open reading frame) with a function not yet certain. The CDR3 covers 16 residues. J was trimmed by 2 bases and V by 6 bases; bases with no gene match: 7. In nucleotides, the CDR3 is TGCGCCAGCAGCCGCGGGACAGGGGGCCTCAACACTGAAGCTTTCTTT. Protein: CASSRGTGGLNTEAFF.

This clone was picked up one time. The chain combines TRBV29-1 with TRBJ1-2; maybe TRBD1 (5 bases). In germline, CDR1 is SQVTM, CDR2 ANQGSEA. Trimming removed 4 bases from V and 6 bases from J, with 15 bases in between. CDR3 size: 13 residues. CDR3 residues: CSVVHGGDHGYTF. The CDR3 DNA follows: TGCAGCGTTGTACACGGGGGGGATCATGGCTACACCTTC.

The chain combines TRBV11-2 with TRBJ2-5; D may be TRBD1 or TRBD2 (5 bases each). CDR1 and CDR2 (germline): SGHAT, FQNNGV. The CDR3 consists of 16 residues. V gave up 5 bases and J gave up 2 bases, with 18 bases separating them. This chain's CDR3 is CASSIRDRDPQETQYF. In DNA form, the CDR3 reads TGTGCCAGCAGCATCAGAGACCGGGACCCACAAGAGACCCAGTACTTC.

The rearrangement uses TRBV5-6 and TRBJ1-1, with D possibly matching TRBD1 (6 bases). The CDR3 covers 14 residues. The V gene's germline CDR1 is SGHDT and CDR2 YYEEEE. Trimming cost V 4 bases and J 2 bases, with 12 bases left between them. DNA for the CDR3: TGTGCCAGCAGCCAAGGACAGTTTAACACTGAAGCTTTCTTT. Residues: CASSQGQFNTEAFF.

This chain connects TRBV5-1 to TRBJ2-2; D might be TRBD2 (5 bases). V lost 3 bases and J 4 bases, leaving 16 bases between the germline ends. The CDR3 loop spans 16 amino acids. Germline V CDR1 and CDR2: SGHRS, YFSETQ. The CDR3 here is CASSWQLAEGTGELFF. The CDR3 coding sequence is TGCGCCAGCAGCTGGCAGCTGGCTGAGGGCACCGGGGAGCTGTTTTTT.

This rearrangement joins TRBV7-9 to TRBJ2-3; a weak D match, TRBD1 (5 bases). The ends were cut back, 1 base at V and 2 bases at J, with 10 bases in the middle. The CDR3 length is 15 residues. CDR1 and CDR2 from the germline V gene are SEHNR and FQNEAQ (reference sequence). The CDR3 spells CASSLEGQNTDTQYF. The CDR3 bases are TGTGCCAGCAGCTTAGAGGGGCAGAACACAGATACGCAGTATTTT.

This chain uses TRBV9 with TRBJ1-2; D is unresolved. Per germline, CDR1 SGDLS and CDR2 YYNGEE. The CDR3 contains 15 residues. Trimming cost V 3 bases and J 4 bases, with 16 bases left between them. The CDR3 sequence is CASSAGVVGGYGYTF. The CDR3 coding sequence is TGTGCCAGCAGCGCCGGAGTGGTGGGCGGCTATGGCTACACCTTC.